Below, 22 T cell receptor beta chains from the same sample are listed, as sequenced in a study of T cell responses to AZD1222 COVID-19 vaccine. The protocol was immunoSEQ multiplex PCR, while the TCRdb copy is restricted to in-frame clones and leaves out a portion. The repertoire holds about 270,000 clones, with almost 95% as singletons. This specimen consisted of peripheral blood, obtained 28 days after the second AZD1222 dose. The source of these receptors is an adult who received the AZD1222 COVID-19 vaccine.

The V gene is TRBV12-3 or TRBV12-4, the J gene TRBJ1-6; D remains ambiguous. This CDR3 contains 13 residues. Deletions cut 1 base from V and 7 bases from J, with 5 bases between. CDR3 residues: CASSLVANSPLHF. The CDR3 coding sequence is TGTGCCAGCAGTTTAGTGGCCAATTCACCCCTCCACTTT.

The chain has TRBV3-1 (or the pseudogene TRBV3-2) and TRBJ1-2; D is possibly TRBD1 (5 bases). Trimming removed 0 bases at V and 8 bases at J, with 16 bases between. From germline, CDR1 is LGHDT and CDR2 YNNKEL (reference sequence). This CDR3 comprises 15 residues. The CDR3 is CASSQERAGPSGYTF. The CDR3 region has the DNA TGTGCCAGCAGCCAAGAACGGGCGGGACCGTCAGGCTACACCTTC.

V and J are TRBV12-3 or TRBV12-4 and TRBJ2-2; D is undetermined. The V end lost 5 bases, the J end lost 0 bases, and 4 bases lay between the germline ends. The CDR3 extends over 13 amino acids. The CDR3 DNA reads TGTGCCAGCAGTCGCGCGAACACCGGGGAGCTGTTTTTT. It yields the protein CASSRANTGELFF.

The chain has TRBV28 and TRBJ2-7; either TRBD1 or TRBD2 may fit D (7 bases each). This CDR3 has 14 residues. Germline V CDR1 and CDR2: MDHEN, SYDVKM. Trimming stripped 3 bases from V and 3 bases from J, with 12 bases between. CDR3 in amino acids: CASSFQGGIYEQYF. CDR3 DNA: TGTGCCAGCAGTTTTCAGGGGGGGATCTACGAGCAGTACTTC.

The genes are TRBV7-3 and TRBJ1-1; D is perhaps TRBD1 (5 bases). The CDR3 sequence is 15 residues long. Germline V CDR1 and CDR2: SGHTA, FQGTGA. Deletions cut 6 bases from V and 2 bases from J, with 16 bases between. CDR3 sequence reads: CASSLYGGTNTEAFF. CDR3 in DNA: TGTGCCAGCAGTTTGTATGGGGGGACCAACACTGAAGCTTTCTTT.

In DNA form, the CDR3 reads TGTGCAAGTCGCTTAGGGGATCCTTGCGGCAATCAGCCCCAGCATTTT. Translation: CASRLGDPCGNQPQHF. The chain has TRBV12-2 and TRBJ1-5. TRBV12-2 represents a pseudogene. The CDR3 is 16 amino acids.

The chain's CDR3 is CASKTAYTGELFF. CDR3 nucleotides: TGTGCCAGCAAGACTGCGTACACCGGGGAGCTGTTTTTT. The genes are TRBV28 and TRBJ2-2, with D unclear. The CDR3 sequence is 13 residues long. Germline V CDR1 and CDR2: MDHEN, SYDVKM. The V gene lost 7 bases and the J gene lost 3 bases, with 9 bases spanning the gap. The full variable domain, rest sourced from reference TRBV28 and TRBJ2-2, is DVKVTQSSRYLVKRTGEKVFLECVQDMDHENMFWYRQDPGLGLRLIYFSYDVKMKEKGDIPEGYSVSREKKERFSLILESASTNQTSMYLCASKTAYTGELFFGEGSRLTVL.

V and J are TRBV4-3 and TRBJ2-5; 8 bases are a match to TRBD1. CDR3 length: 15 residues. CDR1 and CDR2 (germline): LGHNA, YSLEER. The V segment lost 5 bases and the J segment 1 base; nucleotides outside the gene matches: 6. The CDR3 DNA reads as TGCGCCAGCAGCACCCGGACAGGGACCCAAGAGACCCAGTACTTC. Residues: CASSTRTGTQETQYF.

The rearrangement joins TRBV19 to TRBJ1-1; D remains ambiguous. CDR1 and CDR2 (germline): LNHDA, SQIVND (reference sequence). This CDR3 is built from 11 residues. The V and J ends lost 6 bases and 1 base respectively, with 3 bases between them. The CDR3 is CASRTNTEAFF. The DNA for the CDR3 is TGTGCCAGTAGGACGAACACTGAAGCTTTCTTT.

The V gene is TRBV2, the J gene TRBJ2-6; 8 positions match TRBD1. Germline V gene data show CDR1 as SNHLY and CDR2 as FYNNEI. The CDR3 loop spans 19 amino acids. V lost 7 bases to trimming and J lost 2 bases; unmatched junction nucleotides: 16. CDR3 coding DNA: TGTGCCAGCAATAGCGGACAGGGAGGTGTCTTTCCTGGGGCCAACGTCCTGACTTTC. Protein: CASNSGQGGVFPGANVLTF.

The chain couples TRBV9 to TRBJ2-3; D may match TRBD1 or TRBD2 (5 bases each). Trimming stripped 2 bases from V and 0 bases from J, with 13 bases between. This CDR3 has 16 residues. Germline V gene lookup returns CDR1 SGDLS and CDR2 YYNGEE. DNA for the CDR3: TGTGCCAGCAGCGTGACAGTGGGGGAAAGCACAGATACGCAGTATTTT. Amino acids: CASSVTVGESTDTQYF.

The chain has TRBV6-5 and TRBJ1-2; weak D call: TRBD1 (6 bases). CDR3 length: 15 residues. V lost 3 bases and J lost 1, with 12 bases in between. Germline V gene lookup returns CDR1 MNHEY and CDR2 SVGAGI. The DNA for the CDR3 is TGTGCCAGCAGTTATTCCGGGACATTTAACTATGGCTACACCTTC. Protein: CASSYSGTFNYGYTF.

The gene calls are TRBV7-8 and TRBJ2-7; tentative D call: TRBD1 (7 bases). Trimming took 7 bases from V and 3 from J, leaving 19 bases between them. Per the germline V gene, CDR1 is SGHVS and CDR2 is FQNEAQ. This CDR3 is 15 amino acids long. CDR3 amino acids: CASNPRQGAGYEQYF. The CDR3 DNA reads TGTGCCAGCAACCCCCGACAGGGAGCGGGCTACGAGCAGTACTTC.

The chain recombines TRBV29-1 with TRBJ2-3; TRBD2 matches 10 bases. The trim removed 0 bases at V and 2 bases at J, leaving 5 bases unmatched. CDR3 length equals 16 residues. Germline CDR1 is SQVTM and CDR2 is ANQGSEA. The CDR3 nucleotides are TGCAGCGTTGAAGATTTAGCGGGAGGCCCCACAGATACGCAGTATTTT. As protein: CSVEDLAGGPTDTQYF.

This chain joins TRBV7-9 and TRBJ1-5; D may be TRBD1 (6 bases). With 4 bases removed from V and 1 base from J, the gap between germline ends came to 8 bases. CDR3 length: 14 residues. Germline-derived CDR1 and CDR2 are SEHNR and FQNEAQ (reference sequence). The CDR3 DNA follows: TGTGCCAGCAGCTCCGGACAGAGCAATCAGCCCCAGCATTTT. Amino acids: CASSSGQSNQPQHF.

The rearrangement links TRBV24-1 to TRBJ2-7, with D perhaps matching TRBD1 or TRBD2 (5 bases each). The germline V gene encodes CDR1 KGHDR and CDR2 SFDVKD. The CDR3 consists of 16 residues. Trimming cost V 4 bases and J 2 bases, with 17 bases left between them. DNA of the CDR3: TGTGCCACCAGTGAACCCCCCGGGGCCTTAACCTACGAGCAGTACTTC. Translated: CATSEPPGALTYEQYF.

V usage is TRBV24-1 and J usage is TRBJ2-5; D possibly uses TRBD1 or TRBD2 (5 bases each). The V end was cut by 3 bases, the J end by 0 bases, with 16 bases between. CDR1 KGHDR and CDR2 SFDVKD come from the germline V gene. The length of the CDR3 is 17 residues. Here the CDR3 reads CATSDPSRDGNQETQYF. The CDR3 DNA reads as TGTGCCACCAGTGATCCAAGCCGGGACGGTAACCAAGAGACCCAGTACTTC.

V and J are TRBV11-2 and TRBJ2-6, with 8 bases that match TRBD1. The CDR3 extends over 16 amino acids. Germline assignment: CDR1 SGHAT and CDR2 FQNNGV. The V segment lost 5 bases and the J segment 2 bases; nucleotides outside the gene matches: 5. CDR3 sequence: CASSTAGGAGANVLTF. For the CDR3, the DNA is TGTGCCAGCAGCACAGCAGGGGGCGCTGGGGCCAACGTCCTGACTTTC.

The chain recombines TRBV29-1 with TRBJ2-7; D gene ambiguous. V lost 4 bases to trimming and J lost 7 bases, with 11 bases between them. The CDR3 runs to 11 residues. CDR1 SQVTM and CDR2 ANQGSEA come from the germline V gene. The CDR3 loop reads CSVGGSGEQYF. Written as DNA, the CDR3 is TGCAGCGTTGGGGGTTCCGGGGAGCAGTACTTC.

J is TRBJ1-2 and V is TRBV5-1; 8 nucleotides match TRBD1. V lost 2 bases, J lost 4 bases, and 16 bases stayed unmatched. The CDR3 sequence is 18 residues long. In germline, CDR1 is SGHRS, CDR2 YFSETQ. The CDR3 is CASSLQTGQGDAVYGYTF. CDR3 sequence (DNA): TGCGCCAGCAGCTTACAAACCGGACAGGGAGACGCAGTCTATGGCTACACCTTC.

The V call is TRBV4-1, the J call TRBJ2-5; no definite D call. V gave up 0 bases and J gave up 5 bases, with 7 bases separating them. Germline V CDR1 and CDR2: MGHRA, YSYEKL. The CDR3 is 13 amino acids. CDR3 nucleotide sequence: TGCGCCAGCAGCCAAGATCAATGGGAGACCCAGTACTTC. It specifies CASSQDQWETQYF.

The rearrangement joins TRBV25-1 to TRBJ2-1; D ambiguous. Trimming took 4 bases from V and 6 from J, leaving 1 base between them. This CDR3 has 10 residues. The germline CDR1 and CDR2 sequences are MGHDK and SYGVNS. CDR3 amino acids: CASSANEQFF. CDR3 DNA: TGTGCCAGCAGTGCCAATGAGCAGTTCTTC.